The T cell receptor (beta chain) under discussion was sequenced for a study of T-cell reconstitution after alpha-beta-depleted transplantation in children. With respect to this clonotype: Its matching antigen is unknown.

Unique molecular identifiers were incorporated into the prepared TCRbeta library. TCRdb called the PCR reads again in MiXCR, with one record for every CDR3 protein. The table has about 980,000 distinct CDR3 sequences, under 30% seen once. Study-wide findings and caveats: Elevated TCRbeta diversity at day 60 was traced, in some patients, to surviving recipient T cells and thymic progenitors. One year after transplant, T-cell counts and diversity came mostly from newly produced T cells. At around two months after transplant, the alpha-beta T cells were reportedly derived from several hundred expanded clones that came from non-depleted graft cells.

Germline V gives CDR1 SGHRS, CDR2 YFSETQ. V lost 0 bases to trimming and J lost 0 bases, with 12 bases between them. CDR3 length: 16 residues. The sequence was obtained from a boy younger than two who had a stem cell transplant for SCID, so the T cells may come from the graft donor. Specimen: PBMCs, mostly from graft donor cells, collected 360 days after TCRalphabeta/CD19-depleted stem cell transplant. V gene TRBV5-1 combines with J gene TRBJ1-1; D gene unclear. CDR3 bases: TGCGCCAGCAGCTTGGGGAGGGTCGGGGTGAACACTGAAGCTTTCTTT. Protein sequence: CASSLGRVGVNTEAFF.